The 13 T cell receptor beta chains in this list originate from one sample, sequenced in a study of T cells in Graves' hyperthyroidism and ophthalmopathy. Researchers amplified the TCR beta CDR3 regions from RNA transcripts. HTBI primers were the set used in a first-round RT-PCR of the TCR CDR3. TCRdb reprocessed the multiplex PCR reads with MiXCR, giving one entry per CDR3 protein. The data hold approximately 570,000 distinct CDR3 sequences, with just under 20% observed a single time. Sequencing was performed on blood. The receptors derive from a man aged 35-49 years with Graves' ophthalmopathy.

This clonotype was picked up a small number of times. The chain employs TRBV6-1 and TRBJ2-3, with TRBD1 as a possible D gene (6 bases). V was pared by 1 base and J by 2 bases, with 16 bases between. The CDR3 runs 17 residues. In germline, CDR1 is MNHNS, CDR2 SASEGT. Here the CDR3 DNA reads TGTGCCAGCAGTGAAGTGGGGGTGGGACACAACACAGATACGCAGTATTTT. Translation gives CASSEVGVGHNTDTQYF.

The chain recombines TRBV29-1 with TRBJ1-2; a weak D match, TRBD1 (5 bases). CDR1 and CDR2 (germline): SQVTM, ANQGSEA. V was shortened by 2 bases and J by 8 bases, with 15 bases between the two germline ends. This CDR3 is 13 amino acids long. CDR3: CSVESQGTEGYTF. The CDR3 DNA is TGCAGCGTTGAAAGTCAGGGCACGGAGGGCTACACCTTC.

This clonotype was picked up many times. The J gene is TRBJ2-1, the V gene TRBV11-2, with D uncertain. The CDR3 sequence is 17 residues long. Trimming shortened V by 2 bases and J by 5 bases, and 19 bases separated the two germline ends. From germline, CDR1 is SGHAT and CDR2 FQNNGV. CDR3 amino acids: CASSLRRTSSRDNEQFF. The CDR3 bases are TGTGCCAGCAGCTTAAGAAGAACATCGTCTAGGGACAATGAGCAGTTCTTC. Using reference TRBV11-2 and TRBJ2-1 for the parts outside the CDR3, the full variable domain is EAGVAQSPRYKIIEKRQSVAFWCNPISGHATLYWYQQILGQGPKLLIQFQNNGVVDDSQLPKDRFSAERLKGVDSTLKIQPAKLEDSAVYLCASSLRRTSSRDNEQFFGPGTRLTVL.

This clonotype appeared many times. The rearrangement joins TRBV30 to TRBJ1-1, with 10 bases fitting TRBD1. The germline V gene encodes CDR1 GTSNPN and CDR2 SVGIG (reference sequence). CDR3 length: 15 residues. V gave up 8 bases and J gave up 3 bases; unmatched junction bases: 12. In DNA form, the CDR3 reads TGTGCCCAAAGTAACCCCGACAGGGGGCACACTGAAGCTTTCTTT. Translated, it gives CAQSNPDRGHTEAFF.

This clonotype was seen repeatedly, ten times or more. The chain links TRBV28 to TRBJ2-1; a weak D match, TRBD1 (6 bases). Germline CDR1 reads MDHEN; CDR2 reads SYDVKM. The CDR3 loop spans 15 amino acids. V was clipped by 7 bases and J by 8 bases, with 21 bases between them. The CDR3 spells CASTLTGQRRHEQFF. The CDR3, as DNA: TGTGCCAGCACTCTTACGGGACAAAGGCGACATGAGCAGTTCTTC.

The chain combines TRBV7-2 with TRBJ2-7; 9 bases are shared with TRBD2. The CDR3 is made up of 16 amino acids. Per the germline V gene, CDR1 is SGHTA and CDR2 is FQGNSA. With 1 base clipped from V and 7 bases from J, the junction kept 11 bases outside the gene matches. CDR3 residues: CASSLVGGGGGGEQYF. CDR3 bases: TGTGCCAGCAGCTTAGTGGGGGGCGGGGGGGGTGGAGAGCAGTACTTC.

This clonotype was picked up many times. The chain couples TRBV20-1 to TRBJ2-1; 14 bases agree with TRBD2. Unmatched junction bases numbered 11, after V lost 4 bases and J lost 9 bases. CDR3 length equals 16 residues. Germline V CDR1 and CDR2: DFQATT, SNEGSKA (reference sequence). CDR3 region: CSATETSGRVEGEQFF. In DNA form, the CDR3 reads TGCAGTGCTACGGAGACTAGCGGGAGGGTTGAGGGTGAGCAGTTCTTC.

The CDR3 DNA reads TGTGCCAGCAGTTTATCACGGGGGCAAAGGAAGGAAAAACTGTTTTTT. It is translated as CASSLSRGQRKEKLFF. This chain uses TRBV28 with TRBJ1-4; D possibly corresponds to TRBD1 (6 bases). Germline V CDR1 and CDR2: MDHEN, SYDVKM. This CDR3 has 16 amino acids. Trimming took off 1 base at V and 8 bases at J, with 17 bases between the two ends. Variable domain in full (rest from reference TRBV28 and TRBJ1-4): DVKVTQSSRYLVKRTGEKVFLECVQDMDHENMFWYRQDPGLGLRLIYFSYDVKMKEKGDIPEGYSVSREKKERFSLILESASTNQTSMYLCASSLSRGQRKEKLFFGSGTQLSVL.

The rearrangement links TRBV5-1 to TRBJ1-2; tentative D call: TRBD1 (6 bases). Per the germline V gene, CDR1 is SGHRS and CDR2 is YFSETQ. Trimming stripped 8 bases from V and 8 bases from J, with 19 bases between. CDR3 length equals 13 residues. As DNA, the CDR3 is TGCGCCAGGGGACGGGGGCAGGGTGGAGGCTACACCTTC. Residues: CARGRGQGGGYTF.

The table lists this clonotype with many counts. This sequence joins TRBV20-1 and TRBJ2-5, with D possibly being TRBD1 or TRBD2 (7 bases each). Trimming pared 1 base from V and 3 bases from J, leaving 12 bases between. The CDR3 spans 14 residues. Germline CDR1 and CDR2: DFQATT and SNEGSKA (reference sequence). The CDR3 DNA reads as TGCAGTGCTAGAGGGGCAGGGGGGGAAGAGACCCAGTACTTC. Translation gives CSARGAGGEETQYF.

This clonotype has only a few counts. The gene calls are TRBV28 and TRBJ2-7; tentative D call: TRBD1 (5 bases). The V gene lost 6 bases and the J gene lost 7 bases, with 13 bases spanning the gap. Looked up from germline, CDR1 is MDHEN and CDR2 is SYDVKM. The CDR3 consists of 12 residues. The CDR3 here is CASSSSGPEQYF. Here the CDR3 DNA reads TGTGCCAGCAGCTCCTCAGGGCCTGAGCAGTACTTC.

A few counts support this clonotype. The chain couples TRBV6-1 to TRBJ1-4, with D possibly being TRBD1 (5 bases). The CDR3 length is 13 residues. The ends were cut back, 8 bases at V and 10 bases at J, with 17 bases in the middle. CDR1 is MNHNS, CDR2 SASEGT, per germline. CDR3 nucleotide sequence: TGTGCCAGCGGCCCTGAGCAGGGTCGAAAACTGTTTTTT. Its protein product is CASGPEQGRKLFF.

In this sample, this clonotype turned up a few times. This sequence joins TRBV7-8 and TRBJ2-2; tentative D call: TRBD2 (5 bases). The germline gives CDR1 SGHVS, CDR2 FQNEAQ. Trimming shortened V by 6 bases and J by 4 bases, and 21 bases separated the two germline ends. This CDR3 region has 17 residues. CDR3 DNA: TGTGCCAGCAGTCGAGGGAGAGGCCGAATCGCCACCGGGGAGCTGTTTTTT. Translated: CASSRGRGRIATGELFF.